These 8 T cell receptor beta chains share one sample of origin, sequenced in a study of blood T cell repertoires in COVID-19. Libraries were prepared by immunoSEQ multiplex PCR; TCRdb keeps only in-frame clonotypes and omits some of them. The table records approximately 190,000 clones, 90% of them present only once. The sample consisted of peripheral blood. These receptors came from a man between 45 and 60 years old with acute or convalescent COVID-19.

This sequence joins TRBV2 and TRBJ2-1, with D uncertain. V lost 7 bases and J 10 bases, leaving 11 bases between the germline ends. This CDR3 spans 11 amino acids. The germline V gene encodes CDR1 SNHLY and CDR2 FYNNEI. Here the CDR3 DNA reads TGTGCCAGCATGATATGGCGGGAGCAGTTCTTC. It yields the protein CASMIWREQFF.

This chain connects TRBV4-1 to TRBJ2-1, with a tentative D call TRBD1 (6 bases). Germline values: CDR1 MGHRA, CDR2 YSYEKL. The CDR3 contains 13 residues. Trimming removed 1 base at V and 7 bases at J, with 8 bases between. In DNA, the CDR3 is TGCGCCAGCAGCCAAGTAACAGGGAATGAGCAGTTCTTC. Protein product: CASSQVTGNEQFF.

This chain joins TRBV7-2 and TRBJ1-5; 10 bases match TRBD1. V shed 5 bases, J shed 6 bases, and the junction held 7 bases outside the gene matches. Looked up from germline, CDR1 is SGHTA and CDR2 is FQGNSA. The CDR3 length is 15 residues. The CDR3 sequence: CASSQLGQGGQPQHF. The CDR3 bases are TGTGCCAGCAGCCAACTTGGACAGGGGGGTCAGCCCCAGCATTTT.

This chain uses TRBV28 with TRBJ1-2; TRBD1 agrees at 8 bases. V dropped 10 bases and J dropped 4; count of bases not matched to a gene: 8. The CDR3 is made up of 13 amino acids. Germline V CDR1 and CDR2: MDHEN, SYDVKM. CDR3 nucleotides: TGTGCCATCGAGGACAGGGTTTCCTATGGCTACACCTTC. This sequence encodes CAIEDRVSYGYTF.

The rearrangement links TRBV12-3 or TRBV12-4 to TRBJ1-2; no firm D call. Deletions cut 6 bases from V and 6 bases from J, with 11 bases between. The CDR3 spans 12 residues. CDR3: CASRSRKDGYTF. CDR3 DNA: TGTGCCAGCAGGTCCAGGAAGGATGGCTACACCTTC.

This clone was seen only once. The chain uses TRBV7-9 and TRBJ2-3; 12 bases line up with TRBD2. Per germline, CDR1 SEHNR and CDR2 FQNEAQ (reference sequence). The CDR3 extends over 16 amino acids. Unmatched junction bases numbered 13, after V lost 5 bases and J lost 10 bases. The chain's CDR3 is CASSPRTSGVMVAQYF. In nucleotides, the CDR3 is TGTGCCAGCAGCCCCAGGACTAGCGGGGTTATGGTTGCGCAGTATTTT. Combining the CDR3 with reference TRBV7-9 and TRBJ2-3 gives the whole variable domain DTGVSQNPRHKITKRGQNVTFRCDPISEHNRLYWYRQTLGQGPEFLTYFQNEAQLEKSRLLSDRFSAERPKGSFSTLEIQRTEQGDSAMYLCASSPRTSGVMVAQYFGPGTRLTVL.

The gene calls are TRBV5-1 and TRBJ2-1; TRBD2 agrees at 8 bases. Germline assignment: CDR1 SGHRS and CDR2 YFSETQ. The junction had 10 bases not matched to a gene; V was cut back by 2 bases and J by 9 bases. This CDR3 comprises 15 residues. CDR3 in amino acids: CASSLSGLVRGEQFF. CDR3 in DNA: TGCGCCAGCAGCTTATCGGGACTAGTGAGGGGTGAGCAGTTCTTC. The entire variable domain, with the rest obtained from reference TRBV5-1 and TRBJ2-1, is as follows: KAGVTQTPRYLIKTRGQQVTLSCSPISGHRSVSWYQQTPGQGLQFLFEYFSETQRNKGNFPGRFSGRQFSNSRSEMNVSTLELGDSALYLCASSLSGLVRGEQFFGPGTRLTVL.

CDR3 sequence reads: CASSRIFQRGGINTEAFF. The CDR3 coding sequence is TGTGCCAGCAGCCGTATCTTCCAAAGGGGTGGCATTAACACTGAAGCTTTCTTT. The chain uses TRBV7-2 and TRBJ1-1; tentative D call: TRBD1 (5 bases). Germline-derived CDR1 and CDR2 are SGHTA and FQGNSA. V lost 5 bases and J 2 bases, leaving 24 bases between the germline ends. This CDR3 has 18 amino acids.